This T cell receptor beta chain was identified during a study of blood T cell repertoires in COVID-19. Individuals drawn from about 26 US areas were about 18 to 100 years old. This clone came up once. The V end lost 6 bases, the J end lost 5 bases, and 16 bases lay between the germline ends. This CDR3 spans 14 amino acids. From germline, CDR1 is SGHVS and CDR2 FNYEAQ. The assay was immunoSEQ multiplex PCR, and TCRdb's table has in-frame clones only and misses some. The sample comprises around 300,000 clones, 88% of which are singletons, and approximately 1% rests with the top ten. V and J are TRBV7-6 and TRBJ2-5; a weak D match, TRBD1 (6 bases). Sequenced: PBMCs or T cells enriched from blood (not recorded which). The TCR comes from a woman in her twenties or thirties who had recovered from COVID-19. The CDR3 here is CASSSSGVWETQYF. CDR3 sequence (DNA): TGTGCCAGCAGTTCCTCAGGGGTGTGGGAGACCCAGTACTTC.